The 28 T cell receptor beta chains in this list originate from one sample, sequenced in a study of long-term antiretroviral therapy in people with HIV. This was the immunoSEQ v3.0 assay at survey level. This table comes from immunoSEQ multiplex PCR, and its TCRdb copy is limited to in-frame clones, with some not included. The table lists tens of thousands of clones, 82% of them singletons, with about 10% in the top ten. The specimen comprised unsorted PBMCs, sampled 0.8 years before starting antiretroviral therapy. The receptors come from a man between 18 and 29 years old with HIV.

The gene calls are TRBV6-1 and TRBJ1-3; D is ambiguous. The CDR3 extends over 15 amino acids. The V end was cut by 4 bases, the J end by 0 bases, with 10 bases between. Germline CDR1 and CDR2: MNHNS and SASEGT. This chain's CDR3 is CASSGGRSSGNTIYF. As DNA, the CDR3 is TGTGCCAGCAGTGGAGGCAGGTCCTCTGGAAACACCATATATTTT.

The gene calls are TRBV9 and TRBJ1-3, with D possibly matching TRBD1 (6 bases). The CDR3 has 15 residues. Germline CDR1 reads SGDLS; CDR2 reads YYNGEE. V lost 0 bases and J lost 0, with 7 bases in between. This chain's CDR3 is CASSVEGGSGNTIYF. DNA for the CDR3: TGTGCCAGCAGCGTAGAAGGGGGCTCTGGAAACACCATATATTTT.

The chain carries TRBV9 and TRBJ2-7; TRBD2 agrees at 9 bases. Germline values: CDR1 SGDLS, CDR2 YYNGEE. The CDR3 length is 16 residues. The ends lost 0 bases at V and 6 bases at J; junction bases unmatched: 10. CDR3 sequence (DNA): TGTGCCAGCAGCGTAGCTTCACTAGCGGGTCACGGCGAGCAGTACTTC. Translation gives CASSVASLAGHGEQYF.

The V gene is TRBV5-1, the J gene TRBJ1-4; D ambiguous. Germline CDR1 is SGHRS and CDR2 is YFSETQ. The ends were cut back, 0 bases at V and 4 bases at J, with 7 bases in the middle. This CDR3 contains 14 residues. The CDR3 coding sequence is TGCGCCAGCAGCTTGGAGAGAATTAATGAAAAACTGTTTTTT. Its translation is CASSLERINEKLFF.

The chain recombines TRBV6-5 with TRBJ2-7; 13 bases map to TRBD2. Losses at the gene ends were 9 bases for V and 4 bases for J; bases not matched to a gene: 3. CDR1 and CDR2 from the germline V gene are MNHEY and SVGAGI. CDR3 size: 13 residues. CDR3 protein: CASRTSGGYEQYF. DNA for the CDR3: TGTGCCAGTAGGACTAGCGGGGGTTACGAGCAGTACTTC.

This sequence joins TRBV19 and TRBJ2-1, with 9 bases fitting TRBD1. V shed 6 bases, J shed 8 bases, and the junction held 8 bases outside the gene matches. CDR1 LNHDA and CDR2 SQIVND come from the germline V gene (reference sequence). The CDR3 consists of 14 residues. The chain's CDR3 is CASRDRGRSDEQFF. For the CDR3, the DNA is TGTGCCAGTAGAGACAGGGGGAGGTCCGATGAGCAGTTCTTC.

The rearrangement links TRBV28 to TRBJ2-7; D is unclear. Germline CDR1 reads MDHEN; CDR2 reads SYDVKM. Trimming removed 3 bases from V and 5 bases from J, with 5 bases in between. CDR3 length: 11 amino acids. The CDR3 loop reads CASSFPNEQYF. CDR3 bases: TGTGCCAGCAGTTTCCCCAACGAGCAGTACTTC.

The chain employs TRBV5-1 and TRBJ2-5; D unresolved. The germline CDR1 and CDR2 sequences are SGHRS and YFSETQ. The germline V and J ends were trimmed by 2 bases and 5 bases, with 10 bases remaining between them. The CDR3 is made up of 13 amino acids. Here the CDR3 reads CASSLLSRETQYF. The CDR3 DNA is TGCGCCAGCAGCTTACTAAGTCGGGAGACCCAGTACTTC.

The chain recombines TRBV11-1 with TRBJ2-1; D gene ambiguous. CDR1 is SGHAT, CDR2 FQDESV, per germline (reference sequence). The V end lost 2 bases, the J end lost 8 bases, and 13 bases lay between the germline ends. CDR3 length: 14 amino acids. CDR3 amino acids: CASSLTVRWDEQFF. CDR3 DNA sequence: TGTGCCAGCAGCTTAACGGTCCGTTGGGATGAGCAGTTCTTC.

The CDR3 spells CASSLNPLGLSYEQYF. CDR3 bases: TGTGCCAGCAGCTTAAACCCCTTGGGACTCTCCTACGAGCAGTACTTC. The rearrangement joins TRBV7-2 to TRBJ2-7, with TRBD2 as a possible D gene (6 bases). CDR1 and CDR2 (germline): SGHTA, FQGNSA. V was shortened by 2 bases and J by 0 bases, with 14 bases between the two germline ends. The CDR3 runs 16 residues.

The chain has TRBV29-1 and TRBJ2-5; perhaps TRBD2 as D (5 bases). V dropped 5 bases and J dropped 4 bases, with 14 bases sitting between them. The length of the CDR3 is 13 residues. Germline CDR1 is SQVTM and CDR2 is ANQGSEA. CDR3 region: CSVIRDRGETQYF. The CDR3 coding sequence is TGCAGCGTTATCCGGGATCGGGGAGAGACCCAGTACTTC.

V is TRBV28 and J is TRBJ1-2; D unclear. Trimming pared 6 bases from V and 5 bases from J, leaving 13 bases between. Per germline, CDR1 MDHEN and CDR2 SYDVKM. The CDR3 extends over 13 amino acids. CDR3 sequence reads: CASSPRPAYGYTF. As DNA, the CDR3 is TGTGCCAGCAGCCCGCGACCCGCTTATGGCTACACCTTC.

The V gene is TRBV19, the J gene TRBJ1-2; 7 positions match TRBD1. The CDR3 sequence is 15 residues long. The V and J ends lost 6 bases and 4 bases, in that order; junction bases with no gene match: 11. Per the germline V gene, CDR1 is LNHDA and CDR2 is SQIVND (reference sequence). Here the CDR3 reads CASRTEGARAYGYTF. The CDR3 coding sequence is TGTGCCAGTAGAACCGAGGGGGCGCGAGCCTATGGCTACACCTTC.

As DNA, the CDR3 is TGTGCCAGCAGCGTAGCGGCTAGCGGCACAGATACGCAGTATTTT. Translating it yields CASSVAASGTDTQYF. The genes are TRBV9 and TRBJ2-3, with D possibly matching TRBD2 (6 bases). The CDR3 runs to 15 residues. Trimming pared 0 bases from V and 1 base from J, leaving 9 bases between. CDR1 and CDR2 (germline): SGDLS, YYNGEE.

The genes are TRBV29-1 and TRBJ1-5; 10 nucleotides line up with TRBD1. This CDR3 has 12 residues. V dropped 7 bases and J dropped 7; count of bases not matched to a gene: 4. Per the germline V gene, CDR1 is SQVTM and CDR2 is ANQGSEA. The CDR3 region has the DNA TGCAGCGCCGGACAGGGGGACCAGCCCCAGCATTTT. Translated: CSAGQGDQPQHF. Supplemented by reference TRBV29-1 and TRBJ1-5, the full variable domain reads SAVISQKPSRDICQRGTSLTIQCQVDSQVTMMFWYRQQPGQSLTLIATANQGSEATYESGFVIDKFPISRPNLTFSTLTVSNMSPEDSSIYLCSAGQGDQPQHFGDGTRLSIL.

In this sample, this clone turned up once. V gene TRBV11-2 combines with J gene TRBJ2-1, with a weak D call TRBD2 (5 bases). This CDR3 has 16 residues. Looked up from germline, CDR1 is SGHAT and CDR2 is FQNNGV. With 3 bases removed from V and 3 bases from J, the gap between germline ends came to 15 bases. CDR3 DNA: TGTGCCAGCAGCTTTTTGAGGCCCGGGGACTACAATGAGCAGTTCTTC. Its translation is CASSFLRPGDYNEQFF.

The genes are TRBV28 and TRBJ2-3; TRBD2 agrees at 12 bases. CDR3 length equals 17 residues. The germline CDR1 and CDR2 sequences are MDHEN and SYDVKM. V was pared by 7 bases and J by 6 bases, with 14 bases of the junction left unmatched. The CDR3 reads CASTHRRASGREDTQYF. The DNA for the CDR3 is TGTGCCAGCACCCACCGGCGGGCTAGCGGGAGGGAGGATACGCAGTATTTT.

The gene calls are TRBV7-9 and TRBJ2-7, with 9 bases identical to TRBD1. V lost 4 bases, J lost 2 bases, and 9 bases stayed unmatched. The germline V gene has CDR1 SEHNR and CDR2 FQNEAQ (reference sequence). This CDR3 spans 16 amino acids. CDR3 region: CASSSLTGGLPYEQYF. DNA for the CDR3: TGTGCCAGCAGCTCATTGACAGGGGGGCTACCCTACGAGCAGTACTTC.

Only a few counts were recorded for this clone. V gene TRBV28 combines with J gene TRBJ2-1, with 7 nucleotides matching TRBD2. With 2 bases clipped from V and 8 bases from J, the junction kept 6 bases outside the gene matches. In germline, CDR1 is MDHEN, CDR2 SYDVKM. CDR3 length: 14 amino acids. CDR3 DNA: TGTGCCAGCAGTTTAGGGCGGGAGTTGGATGAGCAGTTCTTC. Protein sequence: CASSLGRELDEQFF.

The chain has TRBV27 and TRBJ2-1, with 10 bases that match TRBD1. The J segment lost 5 bases and the V segment lost 4 bases, leaving 5 bases of the junction unmatched. Germline CDR1 and CDR2: MNHEY and SMNVEV (reference sequence). CDR3 length: 15 residues. The CDR3 spells CASSSPDRGNNEQFF. CDR3 nucleotides: TGTGCCAGCAGTTCACCGGACAGGGGGAACAATGAGCAGTTCTTC.

The chain uses TRBV4-3 and TRBJ2-7; TRBD2 aligns across 8 bases. Unmatched junction bases numbered 3, after V lost 1 base and J lost 4 bases. CDR3 length: 14 amino acids. Germline V gene data show CDR1 as LGHNA and CDR2 as YSLEER. This CDR3 reads CASSQGTSRYEQYF. The CDR3 DNA reads as TGCGCCAGCAGCCAAGGGACTAGCCGATACGAGCAGTACTTC.

The rearrangement links TRBV7-2 to TRBJ1-1; TRBD1 matches at 7 bases. After removal of 4 bases from V and 6 bases from J, the junction contained 8 bases not matched to a gene. The length of the CDR3 is 14 residues. The germline V gene has CDR1 SGHTA and CDR2 FQGNSA. DNA of the CDR3: TGTGCCAGCAGCTCGATGACAGGGAAGTCTGAAGCTTTCTTT. This gives the protein CASSSMTGKSEAFF.

The chain recombines TRBV2 with TRBJ2-2; 10 bases fit TRBD2. The CDR3 is made up of 16 amino acids. Trimming removed 5 bases from V and 5 bases from J; junction bases left unmatched: 8. CDR1 and CDR2 (germline): SNHLY, FYNNEI. The CDR3 region is CASSPQAGGPTGELFF. CDR3 nucleotide sequence: TGTGCCAGCAGTCCCCAAGCGGGAGGGCCGACCGGGGAGCTGTTTTTT.

The sample holds one count of this clone. This sequence joins TRBV27 and TRBJ1-1, with 8 positions matching TRBD1. The V gene's germline CDR1 is MNHEY and CDR2 SMNVEV (reference sequence). V was clipped by 3 bases and J by 6 bases; unmatched bases: 3. The CDR3 runs to 13 residues. The CDR3 protein is CASSLTGDPEAFF. The CDR3 bases are TGTGCCAGCAGTTTGACAGGGGACCCTGAAGCTTTCTTT.

The chain couples TRBV7-9 to TRBJ2-2; 7 bases are a match to TRBD2. V gave up 5 bases and J gave up 6 bases; unmatched junction bases: 0. This CDR3 spans 12 amino acids. Germline V CDR1 and CDR2: SEHNR, FQNEAQ (reference sequence). CDR3 nucleotide sequence: TGTGCCAGCAGCCGGGGGGCCGGGGAGCTGTTTTTT. It yields the protein CASSRGAGELFF.

The CDR3 DNA reads as TGTGCCATCAGGGAGGGGGACAGGGGGCAAGAGACCCAGTACTTC. Protein product: CAIREGDRGQETQYF. This chain connects TRBV10-3 to TRBJ2-5, with 11 positions matching TRBD1. CDR1 and CDR2 from the germline V gene are ENHRY and SYGVKD. This CDR3 comprises 15 residues. The J segment lost 2 bases and the V segment lost 6 bases, leaving 5 bases of the junction unmatched.

This chain uses TRBV9 with TRBJ2-7, with D perhaps TRBD1 or TRBD2 (5 bases each). The CDR3 sequence is 14 residues long. V shed 4 bases and J shed 3 bases, with 14 bases lying between them. Germline V gene data show CDR1 as SGDLS and CDR2 as YYNGEE. CDR3 DNA sequence: TGTGCCAGCAGCCCCCCTGGGACCCACTACGAGCAGTACTTC. Its translation is CASSPPGTHYEQYF.

Details on this clone: The junction does not match germline at one end; this may be a read error. The rearrangement uses TRBV7-7 and TRBJ2-5; TRBD2 matches at 9 bases. This CDR3 is built from 15 residues. Germline CDR1 and CDR2: SSHAT and FNYEAQ (reference sequence). The CDR3 is CASSLTGSGGETQYF. Here the CDR3 DNA reads TGTGCTAGCAGCTTAACTGGTAGCGGGGGAGAGACCCAGTACTTC.